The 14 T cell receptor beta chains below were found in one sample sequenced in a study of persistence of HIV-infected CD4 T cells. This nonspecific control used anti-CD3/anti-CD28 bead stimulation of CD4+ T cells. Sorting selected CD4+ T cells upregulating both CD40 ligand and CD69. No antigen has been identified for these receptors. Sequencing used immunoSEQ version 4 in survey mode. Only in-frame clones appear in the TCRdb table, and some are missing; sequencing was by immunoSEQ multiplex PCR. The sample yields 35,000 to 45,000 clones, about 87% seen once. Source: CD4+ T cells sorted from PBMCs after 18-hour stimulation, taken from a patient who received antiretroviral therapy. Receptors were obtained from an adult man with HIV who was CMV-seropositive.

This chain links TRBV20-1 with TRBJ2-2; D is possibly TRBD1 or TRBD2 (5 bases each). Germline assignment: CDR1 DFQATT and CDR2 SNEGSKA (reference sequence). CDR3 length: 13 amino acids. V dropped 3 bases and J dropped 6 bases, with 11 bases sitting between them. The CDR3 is CSASSMGAGELFF. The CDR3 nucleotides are TGCAGTGCTAGTTCTATGGGGGCCGGGGAGCTGTTTTTT.

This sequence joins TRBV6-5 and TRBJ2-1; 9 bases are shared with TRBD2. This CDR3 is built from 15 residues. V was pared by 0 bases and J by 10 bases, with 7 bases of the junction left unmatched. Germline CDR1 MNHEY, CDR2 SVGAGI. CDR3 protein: CASSYSAGGPKEQFF. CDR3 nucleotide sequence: TGTGCCAGCAGTTACTCGGCGGGAGGGCCGAAAGAGCAGTTCTTC.

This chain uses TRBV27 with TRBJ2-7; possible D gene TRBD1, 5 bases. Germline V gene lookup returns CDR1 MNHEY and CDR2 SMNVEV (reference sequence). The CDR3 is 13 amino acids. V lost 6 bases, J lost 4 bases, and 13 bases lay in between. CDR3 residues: CASRKLTGYEQYF. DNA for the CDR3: TGTGCCAGCAGGAAGCTTACAGGTTACGAGCAGTACTTC.

CDR3 DNA sequence: TGTGCCAGCAGTGATACCCCGAACAGGGGATGGAATCAGCCCCAGCATTTT. The encoded protein is CASSDTPNRGWNQPQHF. The gene calls are TRBV6-1 and TRBJ1-5; the match to TRBD1 covers 7 bases. V was clipped by 3 bases and J by 4 bases; unmatched bases: 12. The germline CDR1 and CDR2 sequences are MNHNS and SASEGT. CDR3 length equals 17 residues.

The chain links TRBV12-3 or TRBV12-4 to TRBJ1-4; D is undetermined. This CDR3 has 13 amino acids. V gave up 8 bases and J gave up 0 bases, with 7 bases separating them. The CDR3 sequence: CASSRTTNEKLFF. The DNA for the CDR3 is TGTGCCAGCTCGCGGACAACTAATGAAAAACTGTTTTTT.

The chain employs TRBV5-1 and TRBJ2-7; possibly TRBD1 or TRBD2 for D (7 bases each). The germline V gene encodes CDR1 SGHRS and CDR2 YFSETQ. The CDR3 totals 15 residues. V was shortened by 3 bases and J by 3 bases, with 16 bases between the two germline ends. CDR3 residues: CASSSVDREGYEQYF. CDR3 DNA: TGCGCCAGCAGCTCCGTCGACAGGGAGGGCTACGAGCAGTACTTC.

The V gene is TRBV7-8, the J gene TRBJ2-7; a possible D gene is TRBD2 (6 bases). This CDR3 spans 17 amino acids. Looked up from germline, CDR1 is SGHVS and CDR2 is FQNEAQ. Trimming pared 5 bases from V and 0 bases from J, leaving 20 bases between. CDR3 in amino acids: CASSPQGGRKISYEQYF. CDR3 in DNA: TGTGCCAGCAGCCCCCAGGGAGGACGTAAGATCTCCTACGAGCAGTACTTC.

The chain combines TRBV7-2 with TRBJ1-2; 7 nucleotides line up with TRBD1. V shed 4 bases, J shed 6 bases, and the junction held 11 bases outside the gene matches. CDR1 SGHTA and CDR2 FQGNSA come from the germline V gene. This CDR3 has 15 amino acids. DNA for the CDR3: TGTGCCAGCAGCTCGGTATATAGGGGGCTTGATGGCTACACCTTC. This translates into CASSSVYRGLDGYTF.

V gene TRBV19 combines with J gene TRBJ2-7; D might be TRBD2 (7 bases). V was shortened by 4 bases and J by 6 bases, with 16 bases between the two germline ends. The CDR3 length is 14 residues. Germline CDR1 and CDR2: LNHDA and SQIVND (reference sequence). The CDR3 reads CASSKMFGGREQYF. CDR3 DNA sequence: TGTGCCAGTAGTAAAATGTTCGGGGGGCGCGAGCAGTACTTC.

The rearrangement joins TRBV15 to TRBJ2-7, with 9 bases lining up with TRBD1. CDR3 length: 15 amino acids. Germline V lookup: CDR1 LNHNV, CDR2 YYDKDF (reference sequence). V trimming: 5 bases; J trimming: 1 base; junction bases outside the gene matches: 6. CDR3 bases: TGTGCCACCAGCCCTCGGACAGGGGATTCCTACGAGCAGTACTTC. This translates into CATSPRTGDSYEQYF. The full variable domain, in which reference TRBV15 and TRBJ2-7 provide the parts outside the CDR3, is DAMVIQNPRYQVTQFGKPVTLSCSQTLNHNVMYWYQQKSSQAPKLLFHYYDKDFNNEADTPDNFQSRRPNTSFCFLDIRSPGLGDTAMYLCATSPRTGDSYEQYFGPGTRLTVT.

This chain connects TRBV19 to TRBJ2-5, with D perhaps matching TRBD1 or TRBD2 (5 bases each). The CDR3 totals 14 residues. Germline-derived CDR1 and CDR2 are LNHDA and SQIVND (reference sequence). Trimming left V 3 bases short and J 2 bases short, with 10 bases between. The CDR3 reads CASSMQGRQETQYF. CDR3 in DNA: TGTGCCAGTAGTATGCAGGGACGACAAGAGACCCAGTACTTC.

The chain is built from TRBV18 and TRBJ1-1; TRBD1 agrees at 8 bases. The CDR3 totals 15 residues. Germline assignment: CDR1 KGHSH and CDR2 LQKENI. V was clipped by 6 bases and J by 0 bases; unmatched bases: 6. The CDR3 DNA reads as TGTGCCAGCTCCTCAGGGGGCAGCCTGAACACTGAAGCTTTCTTT. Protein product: CASSSGGSLNTEAFF.

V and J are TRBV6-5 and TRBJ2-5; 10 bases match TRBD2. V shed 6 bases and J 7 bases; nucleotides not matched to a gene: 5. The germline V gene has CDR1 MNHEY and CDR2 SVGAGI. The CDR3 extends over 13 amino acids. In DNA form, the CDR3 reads TGTGCCAGCAGGAGCGGGGGGGCAGGGACCCAGTACTTC. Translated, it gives CASRSGGAGTQYF.

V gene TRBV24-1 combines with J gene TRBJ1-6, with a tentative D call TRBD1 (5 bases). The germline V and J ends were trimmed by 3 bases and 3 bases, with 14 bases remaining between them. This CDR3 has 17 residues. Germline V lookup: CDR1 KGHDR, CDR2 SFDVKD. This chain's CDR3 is CATSDAPPGCYNSPLHF. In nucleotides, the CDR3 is TGTGCCACCAGTGATGCCCCCCCAGGGTGCTATAATTCACCCCTCCACTTT.